Listed here is a single TCR beta chain. The antigen is not known. The same CDR3 can be traced to other DNA sequences in this sample. This sample was included in a study of shared clonotypes between healthy human individuals. Study conclusions and caveats: It was anticipated that sequencing depth would influence how many clonotypes donors shared. Sorted-subset sequencing, rarefaction showed, was incomplete despite large depth.

Measured with immunoSEQ multiplex PCR; TCRdb has only the in-frame clones, and not every one. The sample records over 300,000 clones, about nine tenths being singletons. CD45RO+ cells went into CD8 memory alongside CCR7-negative CD45RA+ TemRA cells. Sequencing was performed on memory CD8+ T cells sorted from blood. Subset of the sample: CD45RO+ cells pooled with CCR7-negative TemRA cells. The sequence was collected from a man aged 18-30 years in good health.

The chain's CDR3 is CASSTENTEAFF. Written as DNA, the CDR3 is TGTGCCAGCTCTACAGAGAACACTGAAGCTTTCTTT. The chain combines TRBV18 with TRBJ1-1, with no clear D. V lost 6 bases, J lost 1 base, and 6 bases lay in between. The CDR3 consists of 12 residues. The germline CDR1 and CDR2 sequences are KGHSH and LQKENI. Full variable domain (outside the CDR3, taken from reference TRBV18 and TRBJ1-1): NAGVMQNPRHLVRRRGQEARLRCSPMKGHSHVYWYRQLPEEGLKFMVYLQKENIIDESGMPKERFSAEFPKEGPSILRIQQVVRGDSAAYFCASSTENTEAFFGQGTRLTVV.